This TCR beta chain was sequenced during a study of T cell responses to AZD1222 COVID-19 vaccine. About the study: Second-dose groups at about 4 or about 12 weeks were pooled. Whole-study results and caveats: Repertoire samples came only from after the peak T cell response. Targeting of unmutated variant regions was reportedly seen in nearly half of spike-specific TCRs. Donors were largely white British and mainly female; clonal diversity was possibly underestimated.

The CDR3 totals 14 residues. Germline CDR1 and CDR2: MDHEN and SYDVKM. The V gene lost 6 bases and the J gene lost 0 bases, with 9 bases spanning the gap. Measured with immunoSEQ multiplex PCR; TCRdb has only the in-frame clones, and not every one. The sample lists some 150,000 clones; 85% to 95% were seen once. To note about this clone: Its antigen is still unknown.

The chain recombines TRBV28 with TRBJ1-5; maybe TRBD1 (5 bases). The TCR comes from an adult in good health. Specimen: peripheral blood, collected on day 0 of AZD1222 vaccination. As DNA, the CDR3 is TGTGCCAGCAGCCCGGGACTTAGCAATCAGCCCCAGCATTTT. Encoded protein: CASSPGLSNQPQHF.